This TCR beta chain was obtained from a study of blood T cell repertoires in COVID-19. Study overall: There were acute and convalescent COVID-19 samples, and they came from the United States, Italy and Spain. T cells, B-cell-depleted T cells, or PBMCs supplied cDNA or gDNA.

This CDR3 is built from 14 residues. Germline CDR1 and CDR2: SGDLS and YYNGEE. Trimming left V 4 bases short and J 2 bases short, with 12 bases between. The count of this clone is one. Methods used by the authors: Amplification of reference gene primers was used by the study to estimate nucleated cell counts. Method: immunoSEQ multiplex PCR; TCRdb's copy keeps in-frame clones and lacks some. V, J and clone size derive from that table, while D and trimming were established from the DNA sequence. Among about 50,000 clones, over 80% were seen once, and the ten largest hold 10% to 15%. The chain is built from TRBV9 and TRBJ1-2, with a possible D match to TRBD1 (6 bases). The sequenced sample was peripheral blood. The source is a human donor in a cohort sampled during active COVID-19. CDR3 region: CASSLVGQNYGYTF. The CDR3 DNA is TGTGCCAGCAGCTTGGTAGGACAGAACTATGGCTACACCTTC.